Below, 14 T cell receptor beta chains from the same sample are listed, as sequenced in a study of regulatory T cells in long-lasting Graves disease. To make TCR beta libraries, researchers used iRepertoire HTBI primers and Arm-PCR of CDR3 regions. MiXCR, applied by TCRdb to the multiplex PCR reads, yields one record per CDR3 protein. The sample includes some 230,000 distinct CDR3 sequences, around 16% seen only once; the top ten take approximately 20%. Sample time point: newly diagnosed GD, antithyroid drugs for less than 3 months. From RNA extracted from PBMCs, the TCR library was made. The material was peripheral blood mononuclear cells (PBMCs), obtained at new diagnosis, from a patient treated with antithyroid drugs. These TCRs come from a female donor with Graves disease.

This clonotype was picked up many times. This chain joins TRBV2 and TRBJ1-1; the match to TRBD1 covers 9 bases. Germline V CDR1 and CDR2: SNHLY, FYNNEI. J was trimmed by 7 bases and V by 1 base; bases with no gene match: 10. The CDR3 has 16 residues. The CDR3 region is CASSEGPPGQGGEAFF. In nucleotides, the CDR3 is TGTGCCAGCAGTGAAGGACCACCGGGACAGGGAGGTGAAGCTTTCTTT.

Only a few counts were recorded for this clonotype. The chain employs TRBV29-1 and TRBJ2-1; D is ambiguous. The CDR3 extends over 14 amino acids. CDR1 is SQVTM, CDR2 ANQGSEA, per germline. Trimming pared 3 bases from V and 1 base from J, leaving 10 bases between. The CDR3 is CSVELVISYNEQFF. In DNA form, the CDR3 reads TGCAGCGTTGAGCTAGTCATTTCCTACAATGAGCAGTTCTTC.

V gene TRBV9 combines with J gene TRBJ2-3; 10 bases are shared with TRBD2. The CDR3 consists of 15 residues. Losses at the gene ends were 3 bases for V and 5 bases for J; bases not matched to a gene: 6. CDR1 and CDR2 (germline): SGDLS, YYNGEE. In DNA, the CDR3 is TGTGCCAGCAGCGGGCCTAGCGGGAGTGTAGATACGCAGTATTTT. As protein: CASSGPSGSVDTQYF.

Of note for this clonotype: One base separates it from a far larger clone, so it is likely a read error. The CDR3 end shows no conserved phenylalanine or tryptophan, and so a read error is likely. The chain combines TRBV7-2 with TRBJ2-1, with D tentatively TRBD1 (6 bases). The closer fit of TRBJ2-5 to the DNA end suggests the J call may be wrong. The CDR3 is made up of 16 amino acids. In germline, CDR1 is SGHTA, CDR2 FQGNSA. This CDR3 reads CASSLLTGRTQETQYL. As DNA, the CDR3 is TGTGCCAGCAGCTTACTTACAGGGCGTACGCAAGAGACCCAGTACTTG.

Ten or more counts support this clonotype. The V call is TRBV28, the J call TRBJ2-7; 11 positions match TRBD2. The CDR3 sequence is 15 residues long. CDR1 is MDHEN and CDR2 is SYDVKM in the germline V gene. J was trimmed by 5 bases and V by 5 bases; bases with no gene match: 8. CDR3 coding DNA: TGTGCCAGCAGTCCCCTAGCGGGAGGCGGCCACGAGCAGTACTTC. This codes for CASSPLAGGGHEQYF.

Regarding this clonotype: A single base is all that separates this from a far larger clone, so a read error is likely. V usage is TRBV11-2 and J usage is TRBJ2-5; tentatively, D is TRBD2 (5 bases). Germline V CDR1 and CDR2: SGHAT, FQNNGV. This CDR3 has 14 amino acids. The CDR3 DNA reads TGTGCCAGCAGCTTGACGAGGGTTGCGGATGAGCAGCTCTTC. Translation: CASSLTRVADEQLF. Combining the CDR3 with reference TRBV11-2 and TRBJ2-5 gives the whole variable domain EAGVAQSPRYKIIEKRQSVAFWCNPISGHATLYWYQQILGQGPKLLIQFQNNGVVDDSQLPKDRFSAERLKGVDSTLKIQPAKLEDSAVYLCASSLTRVADEQLFGPGTRLLVL.

In its sample, this clonotype was seen many times. This sequence joins TRBV6-2 or TRBV6-3 and TRBJ2-3, with 8 bases fitting TRBD2. V gave up 5 bases and J gave up 1 base; unmatched junction bases: 11. Germline V gene sequence: CDR1 MNHEY, CDR2 SVGEGT. This CDR3 comprises 17 residues. CDR3 region: CASSPYSGTAGTDTQYF. CDR3 DNA sequence: TGTGCCAGCAGTCCTTATAGCGGGACTGCGGGCACAGATACGCAGTATTTT.

This chain joins TRBV6-5 and TRBJ2-5, with 7 bases identical to TRBD1. The V gene end was trimmed by 2 bases and the J gene end by 5 bases; junction bases not matched to a gene: 5. This CDR3 has 14 amino acids. The germline V gene has CDR1 MNHEY and CDR2 SVGAGI. Here the CDR3 DNA reads TGTGCCAGCAGTTACGGCGACAGGGTGGAGACCCAGTACTTC. Its protein product is CASSYGDRVETQYF.

A note on this clonotype: This sequence is one base from a far larger clone and is likely a read error. The chain combines TRBV18 with TRBJ2-1; 11 positions agree with TRBD1. The germline CDR1 and CDR2 sequences are KGHSH and LQKENI. J lost 10 bases, V lost 3 bases, and 8 bases had no gene match. The CDR3 consists of 15 residues. The CDR3 is CASSPQGTGGYEQFF. In nucleotides, the CDR3 is TGTGCCAGCTCACCCCAGGGGACAGGGGGTTACGAGCAGTTCTTC.

This clonotype appeared many times. The V gene is TRBV28, the J gene TRBJ1-1; no definite D call. The V end lost 6 bases, the J end lost 3 bases, and 11 bases lay between the germline ends. In germline, CDR1 is MDHEN, CDR2 SYDVKM. The CDR3 has 13 residues. CDR3 nucleotides: TGTGCCAGCAGAGCCCCAGGCTACACTGAAGCTTTCTTT. The encoded protein is CASRAPGYTEAFF.

CDR3 sequence reads: CASSPSGGWRTDTQYF. The CDR3 coding sequence is TGTGCCAGCAGTCCCTCCGGGGGTTGGCGCACAGATACGCAGTATTTT. The gene calls are TRBV27 and TRBJ2-3; D possibly corresponds to TRBD2 (6 bases). In germline, CDR1 is MNHEY, CDR2 SMNVEV (reference sequence). The CDR3 runs to 16 residues. V dropped 5 bases and J dropped 1 base, with 16 bases sitting between them.

This clonotype was observed at least ten times. V and J are TRBV11-3 and TRBJ2-2, with D possibly TRBD1 on 6 matching bases. The V gene lost 3 bases and the J gene lost 1 base, with 18 bases spanning the gap. Germline-derived CDR1 and CDR2 are SGHNT and YENEEA. The CDR3 has 18 residues. CDR3 in amino acids: CASSFDQLDRKNTGELFF. CDR3 nucleotide sequence: TGTGCCAGCAGCTTCGACCAGCTGGACAGAAAGAACACCGGGGAGCTGTTTTTT. Variable domain in full (rest from reference TRBV11-3 and TRBJ2-2): EAGVVQSPRYKIIEKKQPVAFWCNPISGHNTLYWYLQNLGQGPELLIRYENEEAVDDSQLPKDRFSAERLKGVDSTLKIQPAELGDSAVYLCASSFDQLDRKNTGELFFGEGSRLTVL.

Ten or more counts support this clonotype. This sequence may be a read error, since a much larger clone differs from it by one base. The genes are TRBV29-1 and TRBJ1-1; no firm D call. Per germline, CDR1 SQVTM and CDR2 ANQGSEA. This CDR3 has 13 residues. CDR3 DNA: TGCAACGTTGTAGGCGGATCAATCACTGAAGCTTTCTTT. Its protein product is CNVVGGSITEAFF. Full variable domain (remainder filled in from reference TRBV29-1 and TRBJ1-1): SAVISQKPSRDICQRGTSLTIQCQVDSQVTMMFWYRQQPGQSLTLIATANQGSEATYESGFVIDKFPISRPNLTFSTLTVSNMSPEDSSIYLCNVVGGSITEAFFGQGTRLTVV.

This clonotype appeared many times. The chain uses TRBV6-1 and TRBJ2-7; 8 bases agree with TRBD1. The germline CDR1 and CDR2 sequences are MNHNS and SASEGT. The CDR3 is 14 residues long. Losses at the gene ends were 7 bases for V and 0 bases for J; bases not matched to a gene: 5. The chain's CDR3 is CASIRTGSSYEQYF. The CDR3 DNA sequence: TGTGCCAGCATCCGGACAGGGAGCTCCTACGAGCAGTACTTC.